This is a list of T cell receptor beta chains from one sample in a study of CD8 T cells in Susac syndrome. TCRdb reprocessed the immunoSEQ multiplex PCR reads via MiXCR and lists one record per CDR3 protein. The data show roughly 130,000 distinct CDR3 sequences, with around 96% seen just once and less than 0.15% held by the top ten. The sample taken for sequencing was CD4+ T cells from PBMCs. Receptors were obtained from a human donor with Susac syndrome. Each CDR3 is given with its conserved first and last residue. D genes are given only for firm matches. Part of the rows lack a size; the others show once, few, many or a class for expanded clones.

V,size,J,D,CDR3,DNA
TRBV15,.,TRBJ2-3,.,CATSSRLAGTDTQYF,TGTGCCACCAGCAGTCGGCTAGCCGGCACAGATACGCAGTATTTT
TRBV5-6,.,TRBJ2-7,TRBD1,CASSSGTGKYEQYF,TGTGCCAGCAGTTCCGGGACAGGGAAGTACGAGCAGTACTTC
TRBV5-4,.,TRBJ2-2,TRBD1,CASSRGQETGELFF,TGTGCCAGTTCCAGGGGGCAGGAGACCGGGGAGCTGTTTTTT
TRBV20-1,.,TRBJ2-7,TRBD2,CSARVRGGYEQYF,TGCAGTGCTAGAGTCCGGGGGGGCTACGAGCAGTACTTC
TRBV4-1,once,TRBJ2-2,.,CASSQLAGPNTGELFF,TGCGCCAGCAGCCAACTTGCAGGGCCGAACACCGGGGAGCTGTTTTTT
TRBV5-6,.,TRBJ1-5,.,CASSLRSANQPQHF,TGTGCCAGCAGCTTGAGAAGTGCCAATCAGCCCCAGCATTTT
TRBV9,.,TRBJ1-2,.,CASSVDDIYHGYTF,TGTGCCAGCAGCGTAGATGATATATACCATGGCTACACCTTC
TRBV20-1,.,TRBJ2-1,.,CSAPELDPYNEQFF,TGCAGTGCTCCTGAACTTGACCCCTACAATGAGCAGTTCTTC
TRBV20-1,.,TRBJ2-1,.,CSAPSGGTEQFF,TGCAGTGCCCCATCGGGGGGCACTGAGCAGTTCTTC
TRBV5-8,.,TRBJ2-1,.,CASSLVAGTREQFF,TGTGCCAGCAGCTTGGTTGCTGGAACGCGTGAGCAGTTCTTC
TRBV20-1,.,TRBJ2-7,TRBD1,CSARRDRDGEQYF,TGCAGTGCTAGACGGGACAGGGACGGCGAGCAGTACTTC
TRBV15,.,TRBJ2-7,TRBD1,CATSRGDSSYEQYF,TGTGCCACCAGCAGAGGGGACAGCTCCTACGAGCAGTACTTC
TRBV27,.,TRBJ1-5,.,CASSLTTGTSFNQPQHF,TGTGCCAGCAGTTTAACAACCGGGACATCGTTCAATCAGCCCCAGCATTTT
TRBV20-1,.,TRBJ2-7,TRBD1,CSARAGQGTYEQYF,TGCAGTGCTAGAGCGGGACAGGGGACCTACGAGCAGTACTTC
TRBV10-3,.,TRBJ1-1,TRBD1,CATETGVDTEAFF,TGTGCCACCGAGACAGGGGTGGACACTGAAGCTTTCTTT
TRBV3-1,.,TRBJ1-2,.,CASSQDNYGYTF,TGTGCCAGCAGCCAAGATAACTATGGCTACACCTTC
TRBV15,.,TRBJ2-1,TRBD2,CATGAGGPGNEQFF,TGTGCCACTGGAGCGGGAGGGCCGGGAAATGAGCAGTTCTTC
TRBV9,.,TRBJ2-1,TRBD2,CASSVVAGVGEQFF,TGTGCCAGCAGCGTAGTAGCGGGAGTGGGTGAGCAGTTCTTC
TRBV12-3/TRBV12-4,.,TRBJ1-4,TRBD1,CASSLGQGQEKLFF,TGTGCCAGCAGTTTGGGACAGGGTCAGGAAAAACTGTTTTTT
TRBV10-3,once,TRBJ1-5,.,CAISESKDNQPQHF,TGTGCCATCAGTGAGTCTAAGGACAATCAGCCCCAGCATTTT
TRBV6-1,.,TRBJ2-7,TRBD2,CASRRSGTSVSYEQYF,TGTGCCAGCAGGCGGTCAGGGACTAGCGTCTCCTACGAGCAGTACTTC
TRBV6-6,.,TRBJ1-2,.,CASSQDIVDGYTF,TGTGCCAGCAGTCAGGACATCGTTGATGGCTACACCTTC
TRBV11-2,.,TRBJ2-6,.,CASSLTSGSGANVLTF,TGTGCCAGCAGCTTGACGTCGGGGTCTGGGGCCAACGTCCTGACTTTC
TRBV9,.,TRBJ2-2,TRBD2,CASSVSLAVTGELFF,TGTGCCAGCAGCGTATCCCTAGCGGTCACCGGGGAGCTGTTTTTT
TRBV5-1,.,TRBJ2-3,.,CASSPGFSADTQYF,TGCGCCAGCAGCCCGGGCTTCTCCGCGGATACGCAGTATTTT
TRBV28,.,TRBJ2-7,.,CASSLMQGYEQYF,TGTGCCAGCAGTCTTATGCAGGGCTACGAGCAGTACTTC
TRBV6-2/TRBV6-3,.,TRBJ1-5,.,CASSYRDQPQHF,TGTGCCAGCAGTTACAGGGACCAGCCCCAGCATTTT
TRBV9,.,TRBJ2-1,.,CASTGGQGGANEQFF,TGTGCCAGCACGGGAGGACAGGGTGGAGCAAATGAGCAGTTCTTC